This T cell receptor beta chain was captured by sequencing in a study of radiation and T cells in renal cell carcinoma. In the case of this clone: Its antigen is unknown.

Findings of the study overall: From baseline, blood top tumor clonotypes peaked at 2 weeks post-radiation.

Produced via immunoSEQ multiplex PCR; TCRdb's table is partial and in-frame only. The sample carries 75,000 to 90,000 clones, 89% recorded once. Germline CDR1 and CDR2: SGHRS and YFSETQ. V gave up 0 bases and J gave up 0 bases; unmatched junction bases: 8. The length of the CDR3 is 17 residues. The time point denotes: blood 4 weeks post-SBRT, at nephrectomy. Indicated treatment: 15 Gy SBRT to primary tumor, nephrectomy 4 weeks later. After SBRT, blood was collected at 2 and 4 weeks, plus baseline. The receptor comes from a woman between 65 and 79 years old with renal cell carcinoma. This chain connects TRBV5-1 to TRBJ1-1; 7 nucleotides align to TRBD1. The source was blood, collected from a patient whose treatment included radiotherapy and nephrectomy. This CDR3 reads CASSLVFDRVMNTEAFF. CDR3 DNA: TGCGCCAGCAGCTTGGTTTTTGACAGGGTGATGAACACTGAAGCTTTCTTT.